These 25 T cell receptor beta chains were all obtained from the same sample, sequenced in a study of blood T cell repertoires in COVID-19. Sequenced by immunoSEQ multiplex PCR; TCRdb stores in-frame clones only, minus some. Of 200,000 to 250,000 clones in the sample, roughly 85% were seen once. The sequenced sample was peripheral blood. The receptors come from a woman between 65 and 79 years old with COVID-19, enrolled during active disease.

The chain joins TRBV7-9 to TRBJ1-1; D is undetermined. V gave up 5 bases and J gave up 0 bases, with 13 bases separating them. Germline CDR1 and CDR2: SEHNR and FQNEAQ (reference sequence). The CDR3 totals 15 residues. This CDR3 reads CASSPTGLMNTEAFF. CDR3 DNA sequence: TGTGCCAGCAGCCCCACCGGACTGATGAACACTGAAGCTTTCTTT.

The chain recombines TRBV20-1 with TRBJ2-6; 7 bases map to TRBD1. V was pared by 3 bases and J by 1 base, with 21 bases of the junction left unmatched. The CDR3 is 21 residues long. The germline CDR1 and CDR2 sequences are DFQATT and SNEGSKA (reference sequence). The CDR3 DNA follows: TGCAGTGCTAGTCCATGGGGACAGAACGTCAAGGGGAAGTCTGGGGCCAACGTCCTGACTTTC. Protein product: CSASPWGQNVKGKSGANVLTF.

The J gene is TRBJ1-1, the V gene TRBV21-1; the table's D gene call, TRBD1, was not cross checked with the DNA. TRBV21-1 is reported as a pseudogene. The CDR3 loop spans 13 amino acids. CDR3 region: CASSKRQNTEAFF. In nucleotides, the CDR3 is TGTGCCAGCAGCAAGCGACAGAACACTGAAGCTTTCTTT.

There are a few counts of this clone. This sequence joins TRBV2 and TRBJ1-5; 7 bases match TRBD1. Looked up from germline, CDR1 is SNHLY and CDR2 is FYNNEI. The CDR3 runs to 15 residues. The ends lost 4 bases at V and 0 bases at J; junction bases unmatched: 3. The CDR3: CASSARDSSNQPQHF. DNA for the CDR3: TGTGCCAGCAGTGCCCGGGACAGTAGCAATCAGCCCCAGCATTTT.

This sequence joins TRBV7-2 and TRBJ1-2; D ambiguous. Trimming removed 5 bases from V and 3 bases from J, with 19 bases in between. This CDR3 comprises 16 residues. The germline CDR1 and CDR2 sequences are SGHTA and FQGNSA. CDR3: CASSPRLVMGHYGYTF. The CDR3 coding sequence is TGTGCCAGCAGCCCCCGACTTGTGATGGGTCACTATGGCTACACCTTC.

CDR3 nucleotides: TGCGCCAGCAGCCCTGGCCCGGACAGGGCTTCACCCCTCCACTTT. Residues: CASSPGPDRASPLHF. The chain recombines TRBV5-1 with TRBJ1-6, with 8 bases fitting TRBD1. Germline CDR1 and CDR2: SGHRS and YFSETQ. Trimming cost V 4 bases and J 9 bases; bases outside gene matches: 9. The CDR3 spans 15 residues.

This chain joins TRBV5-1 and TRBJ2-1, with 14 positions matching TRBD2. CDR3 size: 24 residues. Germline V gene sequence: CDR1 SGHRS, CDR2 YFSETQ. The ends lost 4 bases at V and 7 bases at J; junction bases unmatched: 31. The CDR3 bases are TGCGCCAGCAGCATCCCCTCGGGACAGGGCTCCGGGACTAGCGGGAGACACCTCTGGAATGAGCAGTTCTTC. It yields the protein CASSIPSGQGSGTSGRHLWNEQFF.

CDR3 bases: TGTGCCAGCAGCCAAGAGACTGGGGGGTTCTACAATGAGCAGTTCTTC. This encodes CASSQETGGFYNEQFF. The gene calls are TRBV3-1 (or the pseudogene TRBV3-2) and TRBJ2-1; possible D gene TRBD2, 6 bases. Trimming shortened V by 0 bases and J by 3 bases, and 12 bases separated the two germline ends. CDR3 length: 16 amino acids. Germline CDR1 is LGHDT and CDR2 is YNNKEL (reference sequence).

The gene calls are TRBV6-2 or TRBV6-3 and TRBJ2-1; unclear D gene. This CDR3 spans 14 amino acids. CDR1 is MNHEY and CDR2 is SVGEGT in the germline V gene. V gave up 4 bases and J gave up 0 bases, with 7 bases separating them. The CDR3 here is CASSLFSSYNEQFF. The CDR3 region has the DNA TGTGCCAGCAGTTTGTTCAGCTCCTACAATGAGCAGTTCTTC.

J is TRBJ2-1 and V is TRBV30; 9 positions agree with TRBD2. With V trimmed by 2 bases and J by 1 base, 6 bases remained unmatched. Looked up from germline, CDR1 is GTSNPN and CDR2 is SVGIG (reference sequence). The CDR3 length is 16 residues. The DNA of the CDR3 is TGTGCCTGGAGTCCGCGCGGGAGGGCGTCCTACAATGAGCAGTTCTTC. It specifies CAWSPRGRASYNEQFF.

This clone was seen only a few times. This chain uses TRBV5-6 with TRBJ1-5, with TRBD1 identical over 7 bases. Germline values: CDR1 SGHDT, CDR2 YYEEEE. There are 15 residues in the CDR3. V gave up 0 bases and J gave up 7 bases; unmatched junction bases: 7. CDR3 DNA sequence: TGTGCCAGCAGCTTGGCGCAGGGGGTAGGGCAGCCCCAGCATTTT. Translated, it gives CASSLAQGVGQPQHF.

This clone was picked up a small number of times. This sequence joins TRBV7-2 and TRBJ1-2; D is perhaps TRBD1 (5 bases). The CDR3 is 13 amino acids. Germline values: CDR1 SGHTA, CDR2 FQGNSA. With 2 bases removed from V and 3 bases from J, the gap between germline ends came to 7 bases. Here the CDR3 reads CASSLSRDYGYTF. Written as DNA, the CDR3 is TGTGCCAGCAGCTTAAGCAGGGACTATGGCTACACCTTC.

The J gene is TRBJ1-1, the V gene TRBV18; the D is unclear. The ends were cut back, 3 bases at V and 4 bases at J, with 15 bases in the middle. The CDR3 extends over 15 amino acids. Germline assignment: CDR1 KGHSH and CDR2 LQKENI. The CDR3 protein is CASSPGEGRGTEAFF. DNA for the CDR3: TGTGCCAGCTCACCGGGTGAGGGAAGAGGCACTGAAGCTTTCTTT.

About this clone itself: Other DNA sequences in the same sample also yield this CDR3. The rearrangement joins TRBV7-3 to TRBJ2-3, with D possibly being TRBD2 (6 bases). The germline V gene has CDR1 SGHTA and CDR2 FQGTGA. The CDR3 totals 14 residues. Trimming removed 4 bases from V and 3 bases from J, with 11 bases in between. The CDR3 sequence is CASSSGGSTDTQYF. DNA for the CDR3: TGTGCCAGCAGCTCTGGGGGGAGTACAGATACGCAGTATTTT.

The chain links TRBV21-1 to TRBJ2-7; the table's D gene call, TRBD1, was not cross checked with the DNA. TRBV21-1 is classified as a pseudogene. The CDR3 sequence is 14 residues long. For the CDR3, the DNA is TGTGCCAGCAGCAAAGCCAACAGGGGTTACGAGCAGTACTTC. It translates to CASSKANRGYEQYF.

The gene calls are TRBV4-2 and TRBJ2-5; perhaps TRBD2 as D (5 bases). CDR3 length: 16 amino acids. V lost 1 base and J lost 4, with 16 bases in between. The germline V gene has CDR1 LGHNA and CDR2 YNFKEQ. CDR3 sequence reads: CASSQGEPWLAETQYF. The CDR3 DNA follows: TGTGCCAGCAGCCAAGGTGAGCCCTGGCTAGCAGAGACCCAGTACTTC.

CDR3 region: CASSPRDRGGTYEQYF. In nucleotides, the CDR3 is TGTGCCAGCAGTCCCCGGGACAGGGGGGGAACCTACGAGCAGTACTTC. This rearrangement joins TRBV6-6 to TRBJ2-7, with 11 bases fitting TRBD1. The CDR3 consists of 16 residues. The trim removed 5 bases at V and 2 bases at J, leaving 8 bases unmatched. Germline assignment: CDR1 MNHNY and CDR2 SVGAGI (reference sequence).

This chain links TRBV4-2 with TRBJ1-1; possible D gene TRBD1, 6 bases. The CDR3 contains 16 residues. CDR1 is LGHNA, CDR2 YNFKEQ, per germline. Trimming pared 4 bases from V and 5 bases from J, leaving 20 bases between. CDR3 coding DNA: TGTGCCAGCAGCCCACCAAAATCAACAGGGAGAACTGAAGCTTTCTTT. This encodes CASSPPKSTGRTEAFF.

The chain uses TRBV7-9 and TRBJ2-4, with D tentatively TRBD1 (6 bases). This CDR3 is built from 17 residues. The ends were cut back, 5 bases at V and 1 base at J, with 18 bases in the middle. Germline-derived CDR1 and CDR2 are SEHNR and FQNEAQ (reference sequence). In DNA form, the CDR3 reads TGTGCCAGCAGCCCAGCCCGGACAGACCCTGCCAAAAACATTCAGTACTTC. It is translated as CASSPARTDPAKNIQYF.

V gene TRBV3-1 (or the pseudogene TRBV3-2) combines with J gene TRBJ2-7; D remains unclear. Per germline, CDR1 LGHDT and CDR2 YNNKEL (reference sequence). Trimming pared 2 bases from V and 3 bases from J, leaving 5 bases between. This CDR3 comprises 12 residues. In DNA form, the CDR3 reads TGTGCCAGCAGCCAATCCGGCTACGAGCAGTACTTC. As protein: CASSQSGYEQYF.

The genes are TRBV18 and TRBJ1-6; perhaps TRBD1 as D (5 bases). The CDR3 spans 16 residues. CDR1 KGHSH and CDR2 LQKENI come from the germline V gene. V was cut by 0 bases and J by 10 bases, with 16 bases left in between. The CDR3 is CASSPPLAQGESPLHF. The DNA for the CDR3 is TGTGCCAGCTCACCACCGTTGGCCCAGGGCGAATCACCCCTCCACTTT.

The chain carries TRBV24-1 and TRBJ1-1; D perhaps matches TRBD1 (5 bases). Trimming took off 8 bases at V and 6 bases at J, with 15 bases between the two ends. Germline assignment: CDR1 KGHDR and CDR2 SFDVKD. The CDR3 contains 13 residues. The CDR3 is CATKWGESSEAFF. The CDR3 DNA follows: TGTGCCACCAAGTGGGGGGAGTCATCTGAAGCTTTCTTT.

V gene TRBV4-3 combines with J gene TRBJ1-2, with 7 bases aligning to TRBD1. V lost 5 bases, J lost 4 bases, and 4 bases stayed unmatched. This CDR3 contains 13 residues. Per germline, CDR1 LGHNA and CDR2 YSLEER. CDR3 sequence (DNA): TGCGCCAGCAGCTCGGGACAGTTCTATGGCTACACCTTC. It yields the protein CASSSGQFYGYTF.

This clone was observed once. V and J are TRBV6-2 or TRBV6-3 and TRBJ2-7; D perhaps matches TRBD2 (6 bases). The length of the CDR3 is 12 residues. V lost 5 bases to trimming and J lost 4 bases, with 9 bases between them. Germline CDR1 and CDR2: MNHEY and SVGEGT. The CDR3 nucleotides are TGTGCCAGCAGTAAGGGAGGTTACGAGCAGTACTTC. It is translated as CASSKGGYEQYF.

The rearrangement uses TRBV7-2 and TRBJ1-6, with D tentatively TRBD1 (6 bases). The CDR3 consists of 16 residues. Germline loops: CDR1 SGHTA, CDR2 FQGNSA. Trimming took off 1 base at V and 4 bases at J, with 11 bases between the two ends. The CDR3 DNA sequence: TGTGCCAGCAGCTTAGTAGGGACACGGTATAATTCACCCCTCCACTTT. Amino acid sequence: CASSLVGTRYNSPLHF.